The present T cell receptor (beta chain) was sequenced within a study of blood T cell repertoires in COVID-19. For the study at large: COVID-19 samples from acute and convalescent phases originated in the United States, Italy and Spain. T cells, B-cell-depleted T cells, or PBMCs provided the cDNA or gDNA that served as material.

The CDR3 length is 14 residues. Original analysis: Counts of nucleated cells, estimated from reference gene primer amplification, were obtained. Assay: immunoSEQ multiplex PCR; the TCRdb copy retains only in-frame clones and omits some. The V and J calls and clone size are taken from that table; D and trimming were inferred from the DNA. The table includes 200,000 or so clones, roughly nine tenths detected once. This chain connects TRBV12-1 to TRBJ2-7; the D call TRBD1 from the table was never checked on the DNA. TRBV12-1 is noted as a pseudogene. Input material: peripheral blood. This receptor was obtained from a woman between 65 and 79 years old with acute or convalescent COVID-19. CDR3 amino acids: CASNKNQGTYEQYF. In nucleotides, the CDR3 is TGTGCCAGCAACAAGAACCAGGGAACTTACGAGCAGTACTTC.